This T cell receptor beta chain was identified in a study of radiotherapy plus CTLA-4 blockade in lung cancer (dated by TCRdb to 2017 to 2018). The study in broad terms: Objective responses occurred in around 19% of enrolled patients, and over 30% achieved disease control.

As regards this clone: This clone's antigen is unknown. Base qualities are not provided; no much larger clone lies one nucleotide away.

Findings and caveats that apply to the study as a whole: After treatment with radiotherapy and ipilimumab, TCR clones that came from tumors expanded in the peripheral blood. The strongest predictors of response were reported to be early dynamic shifts in blood T cell clones along with a rise in serum interferon-beta following radiation.

The method behind the library was the immunoSEQ multiplex PCR assay. Drawn from immuneACCESS, this table holds only the in-frame rearrangements with V and J called that TCRdb kept. Clones are partly lost; checked studies trace under half to an unresolved V gene and leave the rest unexplained. For this sample there are under 25,000 clones; around 70% appear just once. The ten largest clones represent approximately 3.8% of the sample. In this study, focal radiation therapy paired with CTLA-4 blockade (ipilimumab) was tested in patients who had chemo-refractory metastatic non-small-cell lung cancer. Relative to germline, V is 3 bases shorter and J is 2 bases shorter, with 8 bases between their ends. The germline V gene encodes CDR1 LNHDA and CDR2 SQIVND (reference sequence). Taken from cysteine to phenylalanine, the CDR3 has 13 residues. Only the CDR3 DNA is retained, 39 bases long and in frame from the first base.

The rearrangement combines TRBV19 with TRBJ2-7; the D gene is perhaps TRBD2, on 5 matching bases. This receptor was identified in a human donor with non-small cell lung cancer who had stable disease on radiotherapy plus ipilimumab. This material consisted of peripheral blood, taken from a patient treated with radiotherapy plus ipilimumab. In nucleotide form, the sequence is TGTGCCAGTAGTATTGCCGGGGCCTACGAGCAGTACTTC. Its translation is CASSIAGAYEQYF.